Sequencing of this T cell receptor (beta chain) was carried out in a study of blood T cell repertoires in COVID-19. Overall study context: Sample material is recorded as cDNA or gDNA derived from T cells, B-cell-depleted T cells, or PBMCs.

This clone was seen a handful of times. At one of its ends the junction is not consistent with the germline gene, which may arise from a read error. CDR1 SGHDT and CDR2 YYEEEE come from the germline V gene. The CDR3 is 11 amino acids. Per the original methods: The assay estimated nucleated cells by amplifying reference gene primers. The repertoire was sequenced with immunoSEQ multiplex PCR; TCRdb's copy has only in-frame clones and lacks some. V and J calls and clone size are those listed in that table; D and trimming were worked out from the DNA. The repertoire includes some 70,000 clones, around four fifths of them detected once, and 1.5% to 2% sits in the top ten.

The gene calls are TRBV5-6 and TRBJ2-1; a possible D gene is TRBD2 (6 bases). The sequencing input was peripheral blood. The sequence derives from an older woman with acute or convalescent COVID-19. The CDR3: CASSLTGVEVF. CDR3 DNA: TGTGCCAGCAGCTTGACGGGGGTGGAGGTCTTC.